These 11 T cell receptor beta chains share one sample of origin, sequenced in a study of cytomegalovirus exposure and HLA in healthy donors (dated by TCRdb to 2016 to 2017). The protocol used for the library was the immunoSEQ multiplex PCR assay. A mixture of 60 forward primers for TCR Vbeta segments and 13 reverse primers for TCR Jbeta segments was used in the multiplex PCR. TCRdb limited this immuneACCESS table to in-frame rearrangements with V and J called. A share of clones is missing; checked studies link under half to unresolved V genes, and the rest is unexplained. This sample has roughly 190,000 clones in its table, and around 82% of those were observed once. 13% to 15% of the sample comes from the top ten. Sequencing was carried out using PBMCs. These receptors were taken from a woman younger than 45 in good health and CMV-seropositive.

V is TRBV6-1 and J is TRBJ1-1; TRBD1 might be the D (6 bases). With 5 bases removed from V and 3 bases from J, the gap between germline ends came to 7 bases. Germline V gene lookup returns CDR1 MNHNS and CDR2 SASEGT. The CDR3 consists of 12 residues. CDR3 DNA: TGTGCCAGCAGTCGGACAGACACTGAAGCTTTCTTT. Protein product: CASSRTDTEAFF.

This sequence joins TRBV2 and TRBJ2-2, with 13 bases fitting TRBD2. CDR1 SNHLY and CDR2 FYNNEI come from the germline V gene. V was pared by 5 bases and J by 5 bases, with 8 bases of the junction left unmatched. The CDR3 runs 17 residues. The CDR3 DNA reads TGTGCCAGCAGTTCTACTAGCGGGAGGGCCCGAACCGGGGAGCTGTTTTTT. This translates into CASSSTSGRARTGELFF.

The CDR3 spells CATSTPGTDTQYF. The CDR3 DNA is TGTGCCACCAGCACCCCAGGGACAGATACGCAGTATTTT. V and J are TRBV15 and TRBJ2-3; a possible D gene is TRBD1 (5 bases). The CDR3 extends over 13 amino acids. Germline V lookup: CDR1 LNHNV, CDR2 YYDKDF (reference sequence). V lost 4 bases and J 3 bases, leaving 8 bases between the germline ends.

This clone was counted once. The CDR3 here is CASSQGASGRGVSTDTQYF. CDR3 DNA: TGCGCCAGCAGTCAAGGCGCTAGCGGGAGGGGGGTTTCCACAGATACGCAGTATTTT. This sequence joins TRBV23-1 and TRBJ2-3; TRBD2 matches at 12 bases. TRBV23-1 has ORF status, its function being uncertain. This CDR3 has 19 amino acids. Germline trimming cut 2 bases from V and 2 bases from J; bases unmatched to any gene: 11.

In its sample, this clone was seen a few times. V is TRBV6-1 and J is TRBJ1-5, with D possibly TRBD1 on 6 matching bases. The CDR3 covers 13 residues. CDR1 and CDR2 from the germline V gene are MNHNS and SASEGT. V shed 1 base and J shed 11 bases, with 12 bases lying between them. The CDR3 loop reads CASSEDVSGAQHF. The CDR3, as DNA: TGTGCCAGCAGTGAAGATGTTTCAGGGGCCCAGCATTTT.

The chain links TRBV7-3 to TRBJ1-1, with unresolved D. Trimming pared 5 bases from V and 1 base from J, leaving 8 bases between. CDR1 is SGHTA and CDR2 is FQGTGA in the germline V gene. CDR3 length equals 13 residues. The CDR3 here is CASSTSRNTEAFF. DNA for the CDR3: TGTGCCAGCAGCACTTCAAGGAACACTGAAGCTTTCTTT.

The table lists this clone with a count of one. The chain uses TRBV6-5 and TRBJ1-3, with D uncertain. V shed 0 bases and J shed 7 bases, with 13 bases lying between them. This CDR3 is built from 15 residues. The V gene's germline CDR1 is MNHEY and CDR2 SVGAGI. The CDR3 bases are TGTGCCAGCAGTTACTCCAGAGGAACGACGAACACCATATATTTT. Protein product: CASSYSRGTTNTIYF.

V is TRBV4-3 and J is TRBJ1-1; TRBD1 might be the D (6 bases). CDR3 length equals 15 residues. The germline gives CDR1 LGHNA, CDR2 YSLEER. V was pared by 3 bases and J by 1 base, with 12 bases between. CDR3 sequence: CASSQGHGANTEAFF. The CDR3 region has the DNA TGCGCCAGCAGCCAGGGACATGGGGCGAACACTGAAGCTTTCTTT.

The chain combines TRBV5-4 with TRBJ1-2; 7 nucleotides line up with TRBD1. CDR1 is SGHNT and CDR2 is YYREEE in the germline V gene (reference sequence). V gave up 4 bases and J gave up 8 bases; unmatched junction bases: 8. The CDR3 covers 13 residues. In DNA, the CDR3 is TGTGCCAGCAGCGTTACAGGGGTCCAAGGCTACACCTTC. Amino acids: CASSVTGVQGYTF.

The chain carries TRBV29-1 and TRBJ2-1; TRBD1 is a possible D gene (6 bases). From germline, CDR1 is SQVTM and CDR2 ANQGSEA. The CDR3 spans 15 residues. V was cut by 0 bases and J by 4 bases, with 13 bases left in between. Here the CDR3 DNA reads TGCAGCGTTGAAGATATGGGGACATTTTACAATGAGCAGTTCTTC. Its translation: CSVEDMGTFYNEQFF.

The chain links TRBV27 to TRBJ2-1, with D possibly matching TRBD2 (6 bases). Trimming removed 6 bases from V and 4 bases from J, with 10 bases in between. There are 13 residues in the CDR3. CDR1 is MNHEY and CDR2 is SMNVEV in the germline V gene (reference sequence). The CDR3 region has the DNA TGTGCCAGCAGGTGGGACTCTTACAATGAGCAGTTCTTC. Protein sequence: CASRWDSYNEQFF.